This T cell receptor beta chain was recorded in a study of regulatory T cells in long-lasting Graves disease. Study-level points and caveats: Less diverse TCR repertoires were seen in persistent Graves' patients than in newly diagnosed ones.

With iRepertoire HTBI primers and Arm-PCR of CDR3 regions, TCR beta libraries were built. One entry per CDR3 protein, called by TCRdb with MiXCR from the multiplex PCR reads. The sample holds roughly 320,000 distinct CDR3 sequences, 16% seen once. This clonotype was found many times. Its specificity is unknown. The time point here: newly diagnosed GD, antithyroid drugs for less than 3 months. Construction of the TCR library relied on RNA isolated from PBMCs. These data were likewise used in another study, on T cells in Graves' hyperthyroidism and ophthalmopathy.

The sample in question was peripheral blood mononuclear cells (PBMCs), obtained at new diagnosis, from a patient treated with antithyroid drugs. The clonotype comes from a man aged 35 to 55 with Graves disease.

CDR3 protein: CSARDWPNLADLTYEQYF. The CDR3 region has the DNA TGCAGTGCTAGAGATTGGCCTAATCTAGCGGACCTAACCTACGAGCAGTACTTC. The gene calls are TRBV20-1 and TRBJ2-7; 7 positions match TRBD2. This CDR3 region has 18 residues. The V gene's germline CDR1 is DFQATT and CDR2 SNEGSKA (reference sequence). V was pared by 0 bases and J by 2 bases, with 16 bases of the junction left unmatched.